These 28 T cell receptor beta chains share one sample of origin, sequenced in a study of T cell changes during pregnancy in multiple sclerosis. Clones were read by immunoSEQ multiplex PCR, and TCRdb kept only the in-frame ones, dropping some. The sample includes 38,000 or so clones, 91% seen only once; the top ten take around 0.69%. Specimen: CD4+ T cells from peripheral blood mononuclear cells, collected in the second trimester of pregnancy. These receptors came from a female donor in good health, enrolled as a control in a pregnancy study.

In DNA form, the CDR3 reads TGCGCCAGCAGCCAAGATCGCAGGGGGACTTCACCCCTCCACTTT. Translating gives CASSQDRRGTSPLHF. The rearrangement uses TRBV4-1 and TRBJ1-6, with TRBD1 identical over 7 bases. V gave up 0 bases and J gave up 9 bases; unmatched junction bases: 5. The CDR3 is 15 amino acids. Germline V gene data show CDR1 as MGHRA and CDR2 as YSYEKL.

The CDR3: CASSPGGQETQYF. CDR3 DNA sequence: TGTGCCAGCAGCCCCGGGGGACAAGAGACCCAGTACTTC. The chain links TRBV7-2 to TRBJ2-5, with D possibly TRBD2 on 6 matching bases. V was clipped by 5 bases and J by 2 bases, with 9 bases between them. The V gene's germline CDR1 is SGHTA and CDR2 FQGNSA. CDR3 size: 13 residues.

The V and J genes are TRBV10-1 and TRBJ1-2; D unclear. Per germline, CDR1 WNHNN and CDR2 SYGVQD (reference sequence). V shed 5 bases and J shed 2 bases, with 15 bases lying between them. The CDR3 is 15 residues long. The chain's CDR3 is CASSYPPSENYGYTF. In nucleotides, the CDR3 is TGCGCCAGCAGTTACCCCCCATCGGAGAACTATGGCTACACCTTC.

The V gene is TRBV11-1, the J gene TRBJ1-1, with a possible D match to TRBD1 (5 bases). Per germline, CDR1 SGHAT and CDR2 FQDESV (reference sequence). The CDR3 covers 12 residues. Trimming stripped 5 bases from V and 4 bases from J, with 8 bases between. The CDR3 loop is CASSQTVTEAFF. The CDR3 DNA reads TGTGCCAGCAGCCAGACAGTCACTGAAGCTTTCTTT.

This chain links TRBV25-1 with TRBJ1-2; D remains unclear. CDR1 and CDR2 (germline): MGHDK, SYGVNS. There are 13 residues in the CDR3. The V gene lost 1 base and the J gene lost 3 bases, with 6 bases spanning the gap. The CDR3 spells CASSESGYYGYTF. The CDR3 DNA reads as TGTGCCAGCAGTGAATCAGGATACTATGGCTACACCTTC.

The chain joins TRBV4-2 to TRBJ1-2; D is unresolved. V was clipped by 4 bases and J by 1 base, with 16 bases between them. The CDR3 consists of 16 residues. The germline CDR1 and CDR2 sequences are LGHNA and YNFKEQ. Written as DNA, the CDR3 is TGTGCCAGCAGCCGAGGGTTCGGATCGGATAACTATGGCTACACCTTC. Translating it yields CASSRGFGSDNYGYTF.

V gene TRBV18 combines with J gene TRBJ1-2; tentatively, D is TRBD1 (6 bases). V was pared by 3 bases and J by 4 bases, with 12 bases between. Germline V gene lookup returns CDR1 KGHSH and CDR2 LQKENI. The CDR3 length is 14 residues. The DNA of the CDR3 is TGTGCCAGCTCACCCGAACAGGGTCTCTATGGCTACACCTTC. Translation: CASSPEQGLYGYTF.

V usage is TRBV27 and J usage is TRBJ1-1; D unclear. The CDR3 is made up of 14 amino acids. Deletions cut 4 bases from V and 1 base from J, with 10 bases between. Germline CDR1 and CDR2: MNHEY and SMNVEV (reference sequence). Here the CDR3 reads CASSSRHWNTEAFF. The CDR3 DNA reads TGTGCCAGCAGTTCCCGACATTGGAACACTGAAGCTTTCTTT.

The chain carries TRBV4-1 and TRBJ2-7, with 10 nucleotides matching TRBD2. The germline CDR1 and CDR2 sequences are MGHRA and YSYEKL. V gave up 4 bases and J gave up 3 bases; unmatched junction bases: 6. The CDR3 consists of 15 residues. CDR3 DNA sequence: TGCGCCAGCAGCCTTTCTAGCGGGGGCCTCTACGAGCAGTACTTC. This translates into CASSLSSGGLYEQYF.

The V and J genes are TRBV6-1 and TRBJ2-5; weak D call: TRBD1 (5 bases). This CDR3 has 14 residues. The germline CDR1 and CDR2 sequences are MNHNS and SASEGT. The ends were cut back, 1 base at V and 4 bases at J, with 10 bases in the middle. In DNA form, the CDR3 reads TGTGCCAGCAGTGAAGACAGGTATATAGAGACCCAGTACTTC. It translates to CASSEDRYIETQYF.

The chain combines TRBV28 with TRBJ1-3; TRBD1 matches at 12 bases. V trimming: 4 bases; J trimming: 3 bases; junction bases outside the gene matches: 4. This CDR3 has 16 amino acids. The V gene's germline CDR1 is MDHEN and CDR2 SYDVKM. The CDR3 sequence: CASSSGQGAYGNTIYF. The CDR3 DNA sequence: TGTGCCAGCAGTTCGGGACAGGGGGCATATGGAAACACCATATATTTT.

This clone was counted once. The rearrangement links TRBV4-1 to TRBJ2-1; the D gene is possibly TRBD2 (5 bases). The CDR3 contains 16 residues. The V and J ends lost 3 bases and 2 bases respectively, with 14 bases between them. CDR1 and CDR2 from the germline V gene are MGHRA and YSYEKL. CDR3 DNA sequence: TGCGCCAGCAGCCAGCAACTGGGAGCCCCCTACAATGAGCAGTTCTTC. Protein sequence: CASSQQLGAPYNEQFF.

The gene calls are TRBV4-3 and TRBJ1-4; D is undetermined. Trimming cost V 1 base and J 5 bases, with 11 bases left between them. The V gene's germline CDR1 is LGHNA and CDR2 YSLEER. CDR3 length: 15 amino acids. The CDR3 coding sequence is TGCGCCAGCAGCCAAGGCAATAGCGGGAATGAAAAACTGTTTTTT. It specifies CASSQGNSGNEKLFF.

The CDR3 spells CASSYLGHIYEQYF. CDR3 coding DNA: TGTGCCAGCAGTTACCTGGGACATATCTACGAGCAGTACTTC. The J gene is TRBJ2-7, the V gene TRBV6-5, with D possibly TRBD1 on 6 matching bases. CDR3 length: 14 amino acids. Trimming removed 2 bases at V and 3 bases at J, with 11 bases between. The germline gives CDR1 MNHEY, CDR2 SVGAGI.

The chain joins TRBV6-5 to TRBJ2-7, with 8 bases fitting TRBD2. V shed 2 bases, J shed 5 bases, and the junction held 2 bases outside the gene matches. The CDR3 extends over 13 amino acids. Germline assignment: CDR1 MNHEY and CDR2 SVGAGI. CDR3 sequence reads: CASSYTAGDEQYF. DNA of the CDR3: TGTGCCAGCAGTTACACAGCGGGGGACGAGCAGTACTTC.

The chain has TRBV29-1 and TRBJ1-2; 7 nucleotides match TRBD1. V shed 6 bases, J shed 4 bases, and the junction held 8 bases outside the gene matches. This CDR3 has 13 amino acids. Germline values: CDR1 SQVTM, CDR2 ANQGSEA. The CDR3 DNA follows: TGCAGCGTGGGAAGGGGGCAGGGCTATGGCTACACCTTC. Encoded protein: CSVGRGQGYGYTF.

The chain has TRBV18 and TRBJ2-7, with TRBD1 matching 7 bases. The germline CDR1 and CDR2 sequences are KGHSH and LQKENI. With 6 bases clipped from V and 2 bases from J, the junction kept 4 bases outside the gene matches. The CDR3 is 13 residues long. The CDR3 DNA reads TGTGCCAGCTCTCAACAGGGGCCCTACGAGCAGTACTTC. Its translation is CASSQQGPYEQYF. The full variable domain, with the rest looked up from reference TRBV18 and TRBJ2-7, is NAGVMQNPRHLVRRRGQEARLRCSPMKGHSHVYWYRQLPEEGLKFMVYLQKENIIDESGMPKERFSAEFPKEGPSILRIQQVVRGDSAAYFCASSQQGPYEQYFGPGTRLTVT.

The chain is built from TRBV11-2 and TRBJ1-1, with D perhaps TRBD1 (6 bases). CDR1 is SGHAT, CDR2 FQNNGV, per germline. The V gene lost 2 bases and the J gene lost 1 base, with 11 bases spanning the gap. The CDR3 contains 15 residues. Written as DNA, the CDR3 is TGTGCCAGCAGCTTACACAGGGTGAGGAACACTGAAGCTTTCTTT. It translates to CASSLHRVRNTEAFF.

The DNA of the CDR3 is TGTGCCAGCAGCCGGACAGGTAACACTGAAGCTTTCTTT. Protein sequence: CASSRTGNTEAFF. The genes are TRBV9 and TRBJ1-1; 7 nucleotides agree with TRBD1. Germline CDR1 and CDR2: SGDLS and YYNGEE. The CDR3 length is 13 residues. V shed 4 bases and J 2 bases; nucleotides not matched to a gene: 2.

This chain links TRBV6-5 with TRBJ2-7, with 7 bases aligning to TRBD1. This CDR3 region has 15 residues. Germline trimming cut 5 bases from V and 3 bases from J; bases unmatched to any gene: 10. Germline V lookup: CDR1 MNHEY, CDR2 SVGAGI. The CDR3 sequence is CASSLTWDRNYEQYF. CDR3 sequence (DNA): TGTGCCAGCAGTCTAACCTGGGACAGAAACTACGAGCAGTACTTC.

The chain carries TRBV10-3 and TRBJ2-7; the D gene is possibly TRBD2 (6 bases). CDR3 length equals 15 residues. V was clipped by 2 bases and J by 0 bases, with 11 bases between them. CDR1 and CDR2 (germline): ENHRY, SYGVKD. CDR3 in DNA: TGTGCCATCAGTGAGCGGGGAGGAGGCTCCTACGAGCAGTACTTC. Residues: CAISERGGGSYEQYF.

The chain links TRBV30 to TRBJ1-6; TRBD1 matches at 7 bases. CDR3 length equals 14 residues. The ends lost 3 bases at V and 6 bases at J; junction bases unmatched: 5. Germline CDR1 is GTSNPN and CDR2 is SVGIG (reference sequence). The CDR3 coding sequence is TGTGCCTGGAGCTTAGACAGGGTTAATTCACCCCTCCACTTT. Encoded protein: CAWSLDRVNSPLHF.

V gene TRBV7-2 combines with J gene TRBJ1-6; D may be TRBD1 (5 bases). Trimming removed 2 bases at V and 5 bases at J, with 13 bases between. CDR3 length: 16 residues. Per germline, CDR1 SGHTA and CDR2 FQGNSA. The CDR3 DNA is TGTGCCAGCAGCTTATACCAGGGAACAAATAATTCACCCCTCCACTTT. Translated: CASSLYQGTNNSPLHF.

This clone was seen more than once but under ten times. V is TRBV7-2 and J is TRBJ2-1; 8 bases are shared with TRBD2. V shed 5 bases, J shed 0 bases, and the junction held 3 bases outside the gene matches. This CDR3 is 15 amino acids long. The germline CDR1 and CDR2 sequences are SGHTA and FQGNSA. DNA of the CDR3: TGTGCCAGCAGCCCGGGGGGGCCCTCCTACAATGAGCAGTTCTTC. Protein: CASSPGGPSYNEQFF.

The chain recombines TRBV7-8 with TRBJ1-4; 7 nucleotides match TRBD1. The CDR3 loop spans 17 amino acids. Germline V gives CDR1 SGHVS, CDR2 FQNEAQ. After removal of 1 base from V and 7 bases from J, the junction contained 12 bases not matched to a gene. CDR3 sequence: CASSLGALTGTSEKLFF. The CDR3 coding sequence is TGTGCCAGCAGCTTAGGGGCGCTGACAGGGACGAGTGAAAAACTGTTTTTT.

The CDR3 here is CASSLSGEGGYTF. In DNA, the CDR3 is TGTGCCAGCAGTTTATCGGGGGAGGGAGGCTACACCTTC. This sequence joins TRBV27 and TRBJ1-2; a possible D gene is TRBD1 (5 bases). CDR3 length equals 13 residues. Between the trimmed V and J ends, which lost 0 bases and 8 bases, there was a span of 10 bases. From germline, CDR1 is MNHEY and CDR2 SMNVEV (reference sequence).

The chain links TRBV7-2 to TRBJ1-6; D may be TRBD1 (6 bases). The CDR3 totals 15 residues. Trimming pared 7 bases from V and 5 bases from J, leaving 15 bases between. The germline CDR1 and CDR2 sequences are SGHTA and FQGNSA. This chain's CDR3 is CASNLFKGDNSPLHF. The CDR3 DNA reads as TGTGCCAGCAACCTTTTTAAGGGGGATAATTCACCCCTCCACTTT.

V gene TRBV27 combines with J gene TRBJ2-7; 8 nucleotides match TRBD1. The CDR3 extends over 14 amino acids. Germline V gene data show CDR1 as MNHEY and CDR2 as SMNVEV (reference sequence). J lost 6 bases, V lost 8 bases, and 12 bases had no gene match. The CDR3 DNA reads TGTGCCAGCCGTCGGACAGGGAAGACTTCCGAGCAGTACTTC. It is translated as CASRRTGKTSEQYF.